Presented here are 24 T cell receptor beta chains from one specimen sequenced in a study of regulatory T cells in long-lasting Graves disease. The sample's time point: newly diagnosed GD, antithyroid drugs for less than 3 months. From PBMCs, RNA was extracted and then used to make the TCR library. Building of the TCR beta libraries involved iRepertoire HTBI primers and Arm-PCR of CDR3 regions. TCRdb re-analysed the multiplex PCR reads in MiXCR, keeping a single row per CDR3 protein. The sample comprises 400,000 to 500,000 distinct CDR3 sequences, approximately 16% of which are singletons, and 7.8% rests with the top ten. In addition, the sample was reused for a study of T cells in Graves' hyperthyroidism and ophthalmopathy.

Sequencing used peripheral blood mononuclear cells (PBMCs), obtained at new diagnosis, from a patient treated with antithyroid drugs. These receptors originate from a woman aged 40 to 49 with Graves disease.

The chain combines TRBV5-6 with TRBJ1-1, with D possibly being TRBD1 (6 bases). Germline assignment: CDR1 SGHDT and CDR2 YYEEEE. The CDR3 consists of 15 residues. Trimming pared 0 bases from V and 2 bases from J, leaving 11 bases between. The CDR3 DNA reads TGTGCCAGCAGCTTGGATAACAGGGCTAACACTGAAGCTTTCTTT. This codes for CASSLDNRANTEAFF.

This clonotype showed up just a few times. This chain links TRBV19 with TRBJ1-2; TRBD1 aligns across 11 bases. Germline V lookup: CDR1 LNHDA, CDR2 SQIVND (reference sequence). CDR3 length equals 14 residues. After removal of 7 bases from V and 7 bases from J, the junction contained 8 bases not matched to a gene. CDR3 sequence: CASTADRGLTGYTF. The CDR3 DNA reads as TGTGCCAGTACCGCGGACAGGGGGCTAACTGGCTACACCTTC.

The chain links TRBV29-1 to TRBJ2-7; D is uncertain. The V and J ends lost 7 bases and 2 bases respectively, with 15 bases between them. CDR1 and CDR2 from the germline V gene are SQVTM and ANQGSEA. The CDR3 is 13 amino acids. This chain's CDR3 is CSDTTVATYEQYF. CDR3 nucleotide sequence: TGCAGCGATACAACAGTTGCCACCTACGAGCAGTACTTC.

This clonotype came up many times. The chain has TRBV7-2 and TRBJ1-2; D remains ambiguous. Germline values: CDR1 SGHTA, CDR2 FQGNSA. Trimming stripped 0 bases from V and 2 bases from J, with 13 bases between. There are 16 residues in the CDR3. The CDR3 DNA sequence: TGTGCCAGCAGCTTAGCGCCTAATTTTTCGAACTATGGCTACACCTTC. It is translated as CASSLAPNFSNYGYTF.

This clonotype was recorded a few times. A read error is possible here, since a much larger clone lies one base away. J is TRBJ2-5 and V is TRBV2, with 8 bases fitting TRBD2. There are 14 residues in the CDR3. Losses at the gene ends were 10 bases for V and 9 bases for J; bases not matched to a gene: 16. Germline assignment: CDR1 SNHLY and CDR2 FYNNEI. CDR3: CATKTGGPMEAQYF. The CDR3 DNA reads TGTGCCACCAAGACGGGAGGGCCAATGGAGGCCCAGTACTTC.

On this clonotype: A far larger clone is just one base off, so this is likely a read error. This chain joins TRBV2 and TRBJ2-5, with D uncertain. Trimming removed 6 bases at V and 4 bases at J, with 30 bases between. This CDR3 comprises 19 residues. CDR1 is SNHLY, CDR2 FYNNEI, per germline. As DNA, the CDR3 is TGTGCCAGCAGCCCCACTGGAATAGGAACGCTTCTGTACCGAGAGACCCAGTACTTC. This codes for CASSPTGIGTLLYRETQYF.

The CDR3 loop reads CASSQDRGGTGKNTGELFF. Here the CDR3 DNA reads TGTGCCAGCAGCCAAGATCGGGGTGGGACAGGGAAAAACACCGGGGAGCTGTTTTTT. The rearrangement uses TRBV3-1 and TRBJ2-2; 9 positions match TRBD1. The germline V gene has CDR1 LGHDT and CDR2 YNNKEL (reference sequence). J lost 2 bases, V lost 0 bases, and 10 bases had no gene match. CDR3 length equals 19 residues.

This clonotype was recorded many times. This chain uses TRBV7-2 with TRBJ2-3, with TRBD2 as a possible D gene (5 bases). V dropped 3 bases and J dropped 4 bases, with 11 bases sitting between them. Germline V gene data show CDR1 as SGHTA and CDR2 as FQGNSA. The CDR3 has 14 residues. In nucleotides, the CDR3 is TGTGCCAGCAGCTTTACAAGCGGTCCAGATACGCAGTATTTT. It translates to CASSFTSGPDTQYF.

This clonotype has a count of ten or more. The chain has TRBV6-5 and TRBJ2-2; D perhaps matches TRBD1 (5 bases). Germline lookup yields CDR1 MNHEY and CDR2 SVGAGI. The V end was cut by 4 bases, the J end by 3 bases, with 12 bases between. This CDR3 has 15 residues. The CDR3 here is CASSLRLGDTGELFF. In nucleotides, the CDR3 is TGTGCCAGCAGTTTACGGTTAGGGGACACCGGGGAGCTGTTTTTT.

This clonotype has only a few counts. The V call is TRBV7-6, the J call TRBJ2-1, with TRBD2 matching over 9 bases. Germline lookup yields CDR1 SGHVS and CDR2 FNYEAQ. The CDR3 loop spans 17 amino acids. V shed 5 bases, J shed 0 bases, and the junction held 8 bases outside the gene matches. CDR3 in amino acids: CASSPLAGGFSYNEQFF. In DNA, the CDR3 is TGTGCCAGCAGCCCGCTTGCGGGAGGGTTCTCCTACAATGAGCAGTTCTTC.

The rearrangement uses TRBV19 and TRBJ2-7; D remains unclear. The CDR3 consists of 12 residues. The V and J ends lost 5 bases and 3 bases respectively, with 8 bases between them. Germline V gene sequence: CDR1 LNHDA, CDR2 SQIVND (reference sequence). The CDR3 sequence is CASSRHNYEQYF. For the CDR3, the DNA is TGTGCCAGTAGTCGCCATAACTACGAGCAGTACTTC. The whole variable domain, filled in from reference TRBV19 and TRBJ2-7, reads DGGITQSPKYLFRKEGQNVTLSCEQNLNHDAMYWYRQDPGQGLRLIYYSQIVNDFQKGDIAEGYSVSREKKESFPLTVTSAQKNPTAFYLCASSRHNYEQYFGPGTRLTVT.

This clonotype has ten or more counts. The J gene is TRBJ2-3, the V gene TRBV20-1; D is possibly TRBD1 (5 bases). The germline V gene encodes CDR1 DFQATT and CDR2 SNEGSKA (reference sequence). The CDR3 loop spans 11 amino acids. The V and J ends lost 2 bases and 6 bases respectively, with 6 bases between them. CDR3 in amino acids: CSARQGDTQYF. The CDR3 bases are TGCAGTGCTAGACAGGGCGATACGCAGTATTTT.

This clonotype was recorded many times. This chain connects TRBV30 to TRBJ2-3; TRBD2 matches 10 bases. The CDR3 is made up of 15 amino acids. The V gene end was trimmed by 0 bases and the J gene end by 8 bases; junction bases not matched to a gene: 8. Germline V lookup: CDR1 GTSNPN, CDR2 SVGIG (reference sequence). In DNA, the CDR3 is TGTGCCTGGAGTGTAGGGCTAGCGGGAGCTGGTACGCAGTATTTT. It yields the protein CAWSVGLAGAGTQYF.

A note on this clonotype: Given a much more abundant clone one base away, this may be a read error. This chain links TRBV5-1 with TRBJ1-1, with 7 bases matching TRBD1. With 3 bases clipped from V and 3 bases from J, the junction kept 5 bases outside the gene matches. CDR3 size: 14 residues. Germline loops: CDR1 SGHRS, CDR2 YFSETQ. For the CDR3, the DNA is TGCGCCAGCAGCTCGGGACAGTTGGACACTGAAGCTTTCTTT. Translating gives CASSSGQLDTEAFF.

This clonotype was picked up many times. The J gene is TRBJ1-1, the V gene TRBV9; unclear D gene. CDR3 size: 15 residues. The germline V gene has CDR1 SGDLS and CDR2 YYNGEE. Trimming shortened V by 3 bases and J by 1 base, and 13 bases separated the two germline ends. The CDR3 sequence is CASSGRFDTNTEAFF. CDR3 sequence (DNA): TGTGCCAGCAGCGGTCGGTTCGACACGAACACTGAAGCTTTCTTT.

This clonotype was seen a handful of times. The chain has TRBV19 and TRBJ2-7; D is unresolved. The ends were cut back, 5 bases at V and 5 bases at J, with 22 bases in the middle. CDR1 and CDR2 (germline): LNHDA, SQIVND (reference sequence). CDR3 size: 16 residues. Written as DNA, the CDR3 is TGTGCCAGTAGTCTAGGGCGTCGGACCTCGGGCCACGAGCAGTACTTC. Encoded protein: CASSLGRRTSGHEQYF.

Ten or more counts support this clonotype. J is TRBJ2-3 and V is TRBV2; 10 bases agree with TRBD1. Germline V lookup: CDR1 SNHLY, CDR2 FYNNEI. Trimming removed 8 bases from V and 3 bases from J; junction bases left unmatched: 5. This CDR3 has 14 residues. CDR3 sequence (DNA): TGTGCCAGCTTGAGGACAGGGGGGACAGATACGCAGTATTTT. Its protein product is CASLRTGGTDTQYF.

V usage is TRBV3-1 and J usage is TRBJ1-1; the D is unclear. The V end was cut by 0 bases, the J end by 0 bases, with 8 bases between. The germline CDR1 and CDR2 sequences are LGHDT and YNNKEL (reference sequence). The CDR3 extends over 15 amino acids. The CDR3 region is CASSQERLVNTEAFF. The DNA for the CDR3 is TGTGCCAGCAGCCAAGAAAGGTTGGTGAACACTGAAGCTTTCTTT.

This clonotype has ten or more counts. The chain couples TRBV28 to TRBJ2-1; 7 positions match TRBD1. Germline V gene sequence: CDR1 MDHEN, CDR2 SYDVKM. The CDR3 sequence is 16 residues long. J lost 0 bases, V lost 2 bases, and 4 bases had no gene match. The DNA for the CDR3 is TGTGCCAGCAGTTTACAGGGGGATACCTCCTACAATGAGCAGTTCTTC. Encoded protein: CASSLQGDTSYNEQFF.

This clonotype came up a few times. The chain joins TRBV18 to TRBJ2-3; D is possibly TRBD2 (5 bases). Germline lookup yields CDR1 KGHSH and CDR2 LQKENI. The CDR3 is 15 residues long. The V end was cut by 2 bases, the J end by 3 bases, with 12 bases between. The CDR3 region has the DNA TGTGCCAGCTCACCAGATCTGGGCGGGACAGATACGCAGTATTTT. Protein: CASSPDLGGTDTQYF.

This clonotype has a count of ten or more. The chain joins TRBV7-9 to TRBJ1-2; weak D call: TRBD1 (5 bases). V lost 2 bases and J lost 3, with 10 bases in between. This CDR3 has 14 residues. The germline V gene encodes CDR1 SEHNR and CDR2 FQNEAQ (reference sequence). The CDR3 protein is CASSLPRDDYGYTF. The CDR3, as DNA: TGTGCCAGCAGCTTACCTCGGGACGACTATGGCTACACCTTC.

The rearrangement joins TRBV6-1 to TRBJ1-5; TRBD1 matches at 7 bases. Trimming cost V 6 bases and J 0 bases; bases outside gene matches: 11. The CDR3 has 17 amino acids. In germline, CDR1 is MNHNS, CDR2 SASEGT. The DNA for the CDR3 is TGTGCCAGCAGCCCCAGTGGACAGGCCTATAGCAATCAGCCCCAGCATTTT. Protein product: CASSPSGQAYSNQPQHF.

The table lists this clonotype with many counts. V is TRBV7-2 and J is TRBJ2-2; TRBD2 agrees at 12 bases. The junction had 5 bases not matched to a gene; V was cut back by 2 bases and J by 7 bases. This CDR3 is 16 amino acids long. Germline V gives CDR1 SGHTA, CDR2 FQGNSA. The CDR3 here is CASSLPLAGGSGELFF. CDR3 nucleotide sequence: TGTGCCAGCAGCTTACCCCTAGCGGGAGGGAGCGGGGAGCTGTTTTTT.

CDR3: CASSLGRSHEQFF. As DNA, the CDR3 is TGTGCCAGCAGTTTAGGTAGATCCCACGAGCAGTTCTTC. This chain connects TRBV27 to TRBJ2-1; D unresolved. The ends were cut back, 2 bases at V and 10 bases at J, with 12 bases in the middle. Germline values: CDR1 MNHEY, CDR2 SMNVEV (reference sequence). This CDR3 is 13 amino acids long.